The sequence of this T cell receptor (beta chain) was determined in a study of T cell responses to AZD1222 COVID-19 vaccine. Notes on the study in general: Among spike-specific TCRs, nearly half reportedly target unmutated variant regions.

Concerning this clone itself: The antigen remains unidentified.

Trimming shortened V by 0 bases and J by 3 bases, and 21 bases separated the two germline ends. Germline V CDR1 and CDR2: MRHNA, SNTAGT. The CDR3 covers 19 residues. Sequencing was performed with immunoSEQ multiplex PCR; in TCRdb, only in-frame clones are kept and a portion is missing. Found here are over 150,000 clones, roughly nine tenths of them singletons; the top ten hold roughly 5.8%. The clonotype originates from an adult in good health. The sample in question was peripheral blood, obtained on day 0 of MenACWY control vaccination. The gene calls are TRBV6-4 and TRBJ1-5; D gene unclear. CDR3 nucleotides: TGTGCCAGCAGTGACTCAACTCTCGGGGAGCTCTATTTCAATCAGCCCCAGCATTTT. It translates to CASSDSTLGELYFNQPQHF.